The clone carrying this T cell receptor (beta chain) was observed a few times. Its antigen is currently unknown. Each CDR3 protein gets one entry after TCRdb re-called the reads with MiXCR. The table lists about 400,000 distinct CDR3 sequences, 15% to 20% of them singletons. CDR1 SGHVS and CDR2 FQNEAQ come from the germline V gene. The CDR3 consists of 14 residues. With 11 bases clipped from V and 6 bases from J, the junction kept 11 bases outside the gene matches. The data are from a study of T cell repertoires in cytomegalovirus infection. Study-wide context: It was the public TCR beta signatures that indicated both CMV infection and matching HLA type. Study-wide results and caveats: The cumulative frequency of public TCR beta families identified carriers of CMV plus the relevant HLA. Dominant in the ex vivo response were TCR beta clonotypes restricted by HLA-C and specific for CMV.

V is TRBV7-8 and J is TRBJ2-1; 9 bases align to TRBD2. Sequencing was carried out using PBMCs. This clonotype was obtained from a human donor in good health (CMV status not recorded). Some clones in this sample may be carry-over from other donors' samples. CDR3 in DNA: TGTGCCGGATCCGTAGCGGGAGTTAGCAATGAGCAGTTCTTC. Translation: CAGSVAGVSNEQFF.